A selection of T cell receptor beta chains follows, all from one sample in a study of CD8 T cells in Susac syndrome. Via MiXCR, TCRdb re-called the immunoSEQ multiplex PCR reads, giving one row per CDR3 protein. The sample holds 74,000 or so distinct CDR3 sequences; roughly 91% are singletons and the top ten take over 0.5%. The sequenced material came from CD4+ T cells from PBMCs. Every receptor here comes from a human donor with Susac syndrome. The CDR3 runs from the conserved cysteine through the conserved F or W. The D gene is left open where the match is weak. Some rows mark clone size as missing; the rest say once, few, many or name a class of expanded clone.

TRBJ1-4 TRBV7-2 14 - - CASSLLGTNEKLFF TGTGCCAGCAGCTTATTGGGGACTAATGAAAAACTGTTTTTT
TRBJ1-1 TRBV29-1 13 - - CSVEALRNTEAFF TGCAGCGTTGAGGCATTGAGGAACACTGAAGCTTTCTTT
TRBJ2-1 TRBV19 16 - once CASSIEPGISYNEQFF TGTGCCAGTAGTATCGAACCGGGGATTTCCTACAATGAGCAGTTCTTC
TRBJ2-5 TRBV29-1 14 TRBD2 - CSVERSGGMETQYF TGCAGCGTTGAACGTAGCGGGGGAATGGAGACCCAGTACTTC
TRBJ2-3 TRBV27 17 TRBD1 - CASSRTRDRRRVDTQYF TGTGCCAGCAGTCGTACCCGGGACAGGCGACGAGTAGATACGCAGTATTTT
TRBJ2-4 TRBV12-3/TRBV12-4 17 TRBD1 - CASSLEVTGGAKNIQYF TGTGCCAGCAGTTTAGAGGTGACAGGGGGGGCCAAAAACATTCAGTACTTC
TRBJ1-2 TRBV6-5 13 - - CASRTASNYGYTF TGTGCCAGTCGGACAGCATCTAACTATGGCTACACCTTC
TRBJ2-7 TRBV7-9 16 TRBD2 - CASSLGRGGASYEQYF TGTGCCAGCAGCTTAGGGCGGGGGGGCGCCTCCTACGAGCAGTACTTC
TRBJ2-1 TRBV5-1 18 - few CASGGDASLPGRTGEQFF TGCGCCAGCGGAGGTGACGCTTCTCTTCCGGGCCGAACGGGAGAGCAGTTCTTC
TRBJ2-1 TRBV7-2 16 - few CASSQGPGWIINEQFF TGTGCCAGCAGCCAAGGCCCAGGGTGGATAATCAATGAGCAGTTCTTC
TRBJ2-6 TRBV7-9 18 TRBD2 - CASSLAAGDPSGANVLTF TGTGCCAGCAGCTTAGCGGCGGGGGACCCGTCTGGGGCCAACGTCCTGACTTTC
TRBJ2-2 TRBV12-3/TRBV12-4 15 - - CASRKGEMNTGELFF TGTGCCAGCCGAAAGGGGGAGATGAACACCGGGGAGCTGTTTTTT
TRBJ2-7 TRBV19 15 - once CASSSRQGGTYEQYF TGTGCCAGTAGTTCGAGACAGGGAGGGACCTACGAGCAGTACTTC
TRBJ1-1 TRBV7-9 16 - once CASSPGITSQNTEAFF TGTGCCAGCAGCCCAGGAATAACGTCTCAGAACACTGAAGCTTTCTTT
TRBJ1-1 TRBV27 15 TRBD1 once CASSLRGSGGTEAFF TGTGCCAGCAGTTTGAGGGGGTCAGGGGGCACTGAAGCTTTCTTT
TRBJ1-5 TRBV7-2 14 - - CASSPRRDDQPQHF TGTGCCAGCAGCCCCCGCAGGGACGATCAGCCCCAGCATTTT
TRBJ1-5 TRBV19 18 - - CASSIKVQALNSNQPQHF TGTGCCAGTAGTATTAAAGTCCAGGCGCTTAATAGCAATCAGCCCCAGCATTTT
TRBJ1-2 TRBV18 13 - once CASSPLDAYGYTF TGTGCCAGCTCACCATTGGACGCCTATGGCTACACCTTC
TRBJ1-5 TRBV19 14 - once CASNLGRGNQPQHF TGTGCCAGTAATTTGGGGAGGGGCAATCAGCCCCAGCATTTT
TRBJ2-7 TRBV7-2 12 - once CASSPPLGEQYF TGTGCCAGCAGCCCACCATTGGGCGAGCAGTACTTC
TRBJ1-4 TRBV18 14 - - CASYAGTFTEKLFF TGTGCCAGCTACGCCGGGACCTTTACTGAAAAACTGTTTTTT
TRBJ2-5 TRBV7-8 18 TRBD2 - CASSPPLLRSGGRETQYF TGTGCCAGCAGCCCGCCCCTTTTACGGAGCGGGGGACGGGAGACCCAGTACTTC
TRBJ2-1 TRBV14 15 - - CASSQGLQGYNEQFF TGTGCCAGCAGCCAAGGATTACAGGGTTACAATGAGCAGTTCTTC